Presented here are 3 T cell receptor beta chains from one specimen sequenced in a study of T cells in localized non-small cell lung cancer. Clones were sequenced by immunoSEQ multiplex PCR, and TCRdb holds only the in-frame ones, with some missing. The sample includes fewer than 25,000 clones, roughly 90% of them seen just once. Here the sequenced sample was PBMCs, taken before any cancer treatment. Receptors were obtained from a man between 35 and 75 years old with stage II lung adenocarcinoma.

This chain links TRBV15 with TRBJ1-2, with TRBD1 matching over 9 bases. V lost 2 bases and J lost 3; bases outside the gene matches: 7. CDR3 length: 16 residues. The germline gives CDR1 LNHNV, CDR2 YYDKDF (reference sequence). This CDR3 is CATSRSPGTGYYGYTF. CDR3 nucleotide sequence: TGTGCCACCAGCAGATCCCCCGGGACAGGGTACTATGGCTACACCTTC.

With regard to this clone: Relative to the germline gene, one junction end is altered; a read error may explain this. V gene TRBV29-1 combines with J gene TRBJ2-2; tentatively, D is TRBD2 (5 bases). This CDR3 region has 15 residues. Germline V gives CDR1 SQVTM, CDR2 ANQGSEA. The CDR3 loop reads CSVRSTSSTTGKLFF. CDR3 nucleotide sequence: TGCAGCGTTAGATCGACATCCTCGACCACCGGGAAGCTGTTTTTT.

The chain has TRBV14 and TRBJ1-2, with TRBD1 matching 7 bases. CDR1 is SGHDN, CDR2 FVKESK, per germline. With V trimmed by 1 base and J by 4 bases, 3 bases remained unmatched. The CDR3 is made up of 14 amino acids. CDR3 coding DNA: TGTGCCAGCAGCCAAGGACAGGGAGGCTATGGCTACACCTTC. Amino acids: CASSQGQGGYGYTF.